The present entry profiles one T cell receptor beta chain with its context. Its antigen specificity is not known. Base qualities are missing; no much larger clone stands one base away. The sample originates from a study of cytotoxic CD8 clonotypes in ibrutinib-treated CLL (dated by TCRdb to the early 2020s). Turning to the overall study: In this cohort, about 15 patients were treatment-naive and approximately 10 were relapsed/refractory, while roughly 17 had unmutated IGHV. Responses were partial in approximately 24 patients and complete in 2; after median approximately 69 months follow-up, around 14 stayed in remission and roughly twelve progressed. Response samples were taken after a median of around 13 months on treatment, ranging from about 6 to 40 months. An average of 255,043 productive templates and 94,082 productive rearrangements was obtained per sample. Of the approximately 86 participants in the trial, about 25 had longitudinal samples available. Cryopreserved peripheral blood mononuclear cells were obtained prior to treatment, at the time of response, and at either disease progression or sustained remission. All remission and progressive disease samples were collected while patients were still receiving ibrutinib.

Taken with the paper, the label for time point translates to: progressive disease on ibrutinib. Approximately 2 micrograms of genomic DNA were extracted from cryopreserved PBMCs for TCR beta library preparation. Longitudinal blood samples from CLL patients receiving ibrutinib monotherapy were subjected to high-throughput TCR beta sequencing. The patients were enrolled in a single-center, open-label phase 2 trial of ibrutinib monotherapy. Each clonotype received, on average, 10x coverage in deep resolution sequencing performed on a MiSeq, where the target depth lay between 1 in 1 million and 1 in 200,000 T cells. The immunoSEQ hsTCRB Kit was used to generate the TCR beta libraries. On the study's bioinformatics: The data were analyzed with ImmunoSEQ Analyzer and ImmunoSEQ Data Assistant, and V, D and J gene assignments followed IMGT definitions. Clonality, which ranges from 0 to 1, was calculated as one minus the normalized Shannon entropy of productive rearrangement frequencies. Only overrepresented clonotypes making up at least 0.05% of each patient's repertoire were included in the public clonotype analysis. Roughly 12 age-matched healthy donor repertoires from immuneACCESS were used as controls for clonality. Held by TCRdb, this immuneACCESS table contains in-frame sequences only and omits some clones. Under half of the omission traces to an unresolved V gene where checked; the cause of the rest is unknown. That table supplies the V and J calls and clone size; D and trimming were determined from the DNA. This sample has 150,000 to 200,000 clones in its table, and 88% of those were observed once. The ten largest clones capture around 2.7% of the sample.

Results and caveats for the whole study, not just this receptor: At baseline, clonality was higher than in age-matched healthy donors and showed a strong correlation with circulating CD8+ T-cell counts. Sampling times were not matched between sustained-remission and progressing patients, and lymph node repertoires were not studied. Public clonotypes were rare and either shrank or stayed stable during treatment, and the rise in clonality at ibrutinib response reflected expansion of private clonotypes. Clonality increased at ibrutinib response, stayed stable in sustained remission, and fell back toward baseline at progression.

From a lookup of the germline V gene, CDR1 and CDR2 are MDHEN and SYDVKM. Measured from the cysteine to the phenylalanine, the CDR3 is 14 residues long. Only the CDR3 part of the read is kept: 42 bases, read in frame from the first base. The germline ends are 11 bases apart after V is trimmed by 3 bases and J by 3 bases. The specimen was PBMCs, collected at disease progression, from a patient treated with ibrutinib. Recombination linked TRBV28 to TRBJ1-2; 5 matching bases give a weak D call of TRBD1. This clonotype was obtained from a human donor with chronic lymphocytic leukemia. The DNA sequence is TGTGCCAGCAGTTTCCGAACAGGCGACTATGGCTACACCTTC. Its translation reads: CASSFRTGDYGYTF.